The 26 T cell receptor beta chains presented below share a single source sample, sequenced in a study of OX40 agonist ivuxolimab in advanced cancers. Clones were read by immunoSEQ multiplex PCR, and TCRdb kept only the in-frame ones, dropping some. Here the sample spans approximately 64,000 clones, 88% being singletons. Sequencing used CD4+ or CD8+ T cells sorted from blood, obtained in a trial of the OX40 agonist ivuxolimab. The receptors derive from an adult with an advanced solid tumor such as melanoma, head and neck, liver or kidney cancer.

Note on this clone: The sample has other DNA sequences that encode this CDR3 too. The chain links TRBV2 to TRBJ2-7; 7 bases fit TRBD1. The junction had 4 bases not matched to a gene; V was cut back by 9 bases and J by 2 bases. The CDR3 sequence is 12 residues long. Germline V gene lookup returns CDR1 SNHLY and CDR2 FYNNEI. CDR3 coding DNA: TGTGCCAGTGGGCAGGGGGCCTACGAGCAGTACTTC. Protein sequence: CASGQGAYEQYF.

The chain has TRBV11-2 and TRBJ2-3; D may be TRBD1 or TRBD2 (5 bases each). The V gene lost 3 bases and the J gene lost 1 base, with 11 bases spanning the gap. Germline CDR1 and CDR2: SGHAT and FQNNGV. The CDR3 spans 15 residues. The CDR3 sequence is CASSLGQGGTDTQYF. The CDR3 DNA reads TGTGCCAGCAGCTTGGGCCAGGGAGGCACAGATACGCAGTATTTT.

The V gene is TRBV30, the J gene TRBJ1-2; D uncertain. Germline CDR1 and CDR2: GTSNPN and SVGIG (reference sequence). The CDR3 length is 14 residues. The V gene lost 2 bases and the J gene lost 4 bases, with 14 bases spanning the gap. The DNA for the CDR3 is TGTGCCTGGAGTAAAGGTATCATGGTCTATGGCTACACCTTC. The encoded protein is CAWSKGIMVYGYTF.

A few counts support this clone. CDR3 coding DNA: TGTGCCAGCTCACCCGCAGTCCTAAACACTGAAGCTTTCTTT. Its translation: CASSPAVLNTEAFF. The gene calls are TRBV18 and TRBJ1-1; no clear D gene. The length of the CDR3 is 14 residues. Per germline, CDR1 KGHSH and CDR2 LQKENI. V lost 3 bases to trimming and J lost 2 bases, with 10 bases between them.

The chain recombines TRBV2 with TRBJ2-5; D call uncertain. The CDR3 consists of 12 residues. Germline CDR1 and CDR2: SNHLY and FYNNEI. V was cut by 6 bases and J by 4 bases, with 9 bases left in between. The CDR3 region is CASRNVPETQYF. Here the CDR3 DNA reads TGTGCCAGCAGGAACGTCCCAGAGACCCAGTACTTC. Full variable domain (rest looked up from reference TRBV2 and TRBJ2-5): EPEVTQTPSHQVTQMGQEVILRCVPISNHLYFYWYRQILGQKVEFLVSFYNNEISEKSEIFDDQFSVERPDGSNFTLKIRSTKLEDSAMYFCASRNVPETQYFGPGTRLLVL.

The rearrangement joins TRBV27 to TRBJ2-5, with TRBD2 matching 8 bases. The CDR3 has 15 amino acids. Germline CDR1 is MNHEY and CDR2 is SMNVEV (reference sequence). V dropped 4 bases and J dropped 3; count of bases not matched to a gene: 7. CDR3 region: CASSSSGSREETQYF. The CDR3 DNA follows: TGTGCCAGCAGTTCCAGCGGGAGTCGGGAAGAGACCCAGTACTTC.

This clone was recorded once. V is TRBV7-2 and J is TRBJ1-2; TRBD1 agrees at 11 bases. The germline CDR1 and CDR2 sequences are SGHTA and FQGNSA. With 1 base clipped from V and 7 bases from J, the junction kept 11 bases outside the gene matches. The CDR3 is made up of 17 amino acids. The CDR3: CASSLVSGQGAPGGYTF. DNA for the CDR3: TGTGCCAGCAGCTTAGTCTCCGGACAGGGGGCGCCGGGTGGCTACACCTTC.

The chain combines TRBV5-5 with TRBJ1-4; no definite D call. V was trimmed by 0 bases and J by 3 bases, leaving 12 bases between them. Germline lookup yields CDR1 SGHKS and CDR2 YYEKEE (reference sequence). The CDR3 covers 16 residues. CDR3 sequence reads: CASSLAPAASNEKLFF. CDR3 DNA sequence: TGTGCCAGCAGCTTGGCCCCCGCGGCATCTAATGAAAAACTGTTTTTT.

The V and J genes are TRBV7-3 and TRBJ2-5, with D possibly being TRBD1 or TRBD2 (6 bases each). CDR3 length: 14 residues. Germline V CDR1 and CDR2: SGHTA, FQGTGA. Trimming removed 5 bases from V and 3 bases from J, with 13 bases in between. The CDR3 spells CASSREGGEETQYF. The CDR3 bases are TGTGCCAGCAGCCGCGAGGGGGGAGAAGAGACCCAGTACTTC.

The chain couples TRBV4-1 to TRBJ1-3; weak D call: TRBD1 (5 bases). Trimming stripped 0 bases from V and 2 bases from J, with 17 bases between. From germline, CDR1 is MGHRA and CDR2 YSYEKL. The CDR3 spans 18 residues. The DNA for the CDR3 is TGCGCCAGCAGCCAAGATACGGGACCTCCCGGCCCTGGAAACACCATATATTTT. Its protein is CASSQDTGPPGPGNTIYF.

J is TRBJ2-1 and V is TRBV9; D is unclear. The CDR3 has 12 residues. Germline V gene lookup returns CDR1 SGDLS and CDR2 YYNGEE. Trimming shortened V by 7 bases and J by 9 bases, and 14 bases separated the two germline ends. CDR3 sequence reads: CASGTVTGEQFF. As DNA, the CDR3 is TGTGCCAGCGGAACCGTAACGGGTGAGCAGTTCTTC.

In its sample, this clone ranks as medium-sized. The J gene is TRBJ2-2, the V gene TRBV18; tentatively, D is TRBD1 or TRBD2 (5 bases each). This CDR3 spans 16 amino acids. CDR1 and CDR2 from the germline V gene are KGHSH and LQKENI. Trimming took off 0 bases at V and 5 bases at J, with 13 bases between the two ends. The DNA for the CDR3 is TGTGCCAGCTCACCACCGTGGGGGAGACGGACCGGGGAGCTGTTTTTT. Protein sequence: CASSPPWGRRTGELFF.

V gene TRBV9 combines with J gene TRBJ1-4, with TRBD1 identical over 9 bases. Germline lookup yields CDR1 SGDLS and CDR2 YYNGEE. After removal of 0 bases from V and 7 bases from J, the junction contained 10 bases not matched to a gene. The CDR3 is 17 amino acids. CDR3 loop: CASSVGGQGWSSEKLFF. In DNA form, the CDR3 reads TGTGCCAGCAGCGTAGGTGGACAGGGGTGGTCTAGTGAAAAACTGTTTTTT.

CDR3 nucleotides: TGTGCCACCGCCAAGGGCAGGGCCTACGAGCAGTACTTC. Encoded protein: CATAKGRAYEQYF. V is TRBV28 and J is TRBJ2-7; the D gene is possibly TRBD1 (5 bases). The germline CDR1 and CDR2 sequences are MDHEN and SYDVKM. The CDR3 spans 13 residues. V lost 10 bases and J lost 2, with 15 bases in between.

V usage is TRBV28 and J usage is TRBJ2-5, with D tentatively TRBD1 or TRBD2 (7 bases each). Between the trimmed V and J ends, which lost 4 bases and 1 base, there was a span of 16 bases. The CDR3 is 16 residues long. Germline lookup yields CDR1 MDHEN and CDR2 SYDVKM. The CDR3 DNA reads TGTGCCAGCAGTTACGGGGGGAGGGGGCGCCAAGAGACCCAGTACTTC. It encodes CASSYGGRGRQETQYF.

V and J are TRBV7-3 and TRBJ1-2, with 9 bases fitting TRBD1. Trimming at V came to 5 bases and at J to 8 bases, leaving 6 bases not matched to a gene. CDR3 length equals 13 residues. Germline V gene data show CDR1 as SGHTA and CDR2 as FQGTGA. The CDR3 DNA reads TGTGCCAGCAGCCTCCGGACAGGGGAAGGCTACACCTTC. Amino acid sequence: CASSLRTGEGYTF.

This clone appeared once. The rearrangement uses TRBV27 and TRBJ2-5, with unresolved D. V was trimmed by 3 bases and J by 7 bases, leaving 18 bases between them. The CDR3 is made up of 15 amino acids. From germline, CDR1 is MNHEY and CDR2 SMNVEV (reference sequence). CDR3 nucleotide sequence: TGTGCCAGCAGTTTGGCCCCCGGAATTAGAGGGACCCAGTACTTC. This translates into CASSLAPGIRGTQYF.

This clone was counted a few times. The V gene is TRBV7-8, the J gene TRBJ1-5; 8 bases agree with TRBD1. The CDR3 consists of 16 residues. V trimming: 4 bases; J trimming: 3 bases; junction bases outside the gene matches: 8. In germline, CDR1 is SGHVS, CDR2 FQNEAQ. DNA for the CDR3: TGTGCCAGCAGCTCGAACAGGGGGGGGTTCAATCAGCCCCAGCATTTT. Amino acid sequence: CASSSNRGGFNQPQHF.

V is TRBV27 and J is TRBJ1-1, with a possible D match to TRBD1 (6 bases). With 0 bases removed from V and 6 bases from J, the gap between germline ends came to 11 bases. Germline-derived CDR1 and CDR2 are MNHEY and SMNVEV (reference sequence). There are 14 residues in the CDR3. The CDR3 bases are TGTGCCAGCAGTTTATCACAGGGTATCTCTGAAGCTTTCTTT. Encoded protein: CASSLSQGISEAFF.

V and J are TRBV19 and TRBJ1-1, with 7 bases identical to TRBD1. CDR1 and CDR2 from the germline V gene are LNHDA and SQIVND (reference sequence). V gave up 11 bases and J gave up 7 bases; unmatched junction bases: 7. The CDR3 consists of 11 residues. The CDR3 loop reads CASRGDSEAFF. The CDR3 DNA reads as TGTGCCTCCAGGGGGGACAGTGAAGCTTTCTTT.

This chain uses TRBV19 with TRBJ1-1; D uncertain. The germline gives CDR1 LNHDA, CDR2 SQIVND (reference sequence). The CDR3 is made up of 14 amino acids. Trimming removed 1 base from V and 0 bases from J, with 6 bases in between. The CDR3 protein is CASSIGMVNTEAFF. The DNA for the CDR3 is TGTGCCAGTAGTATAGGGATGGTGAACACTGAAGCTTTCTTT.

The rearrangement links TRBV28 to TRBJ2-5; the match to TRBD2 covers 11 bases. The junction had 4 bases not matched to a gene; V was cut back by 1 base and J by 0 bases. Germline loops: CDR1 MDHEN, CDR2 SYDVKM. The CDR3 consists of 17 residues. The DNA for the CDR3 is TGTGCCAGCAGTTTATCCTCGACTAGCGGGAACCAAGAGACCCAGTACTTC. This sequence encodes CASSLSSTSGNQETQYF.

The V call is TRBV7-9, the J call TRBJ2-3; 9 bases agree with TRBD1. This CDR3 contains 16 residues. V lost 5 bases, J lost 6 bases, and 12 bases stayed unmatched. The germline gives CDR1 SEHNR, CDR2 FQNEAQ (reference sequence). The CDR3 loop is CASSADRGERRDTQYF. CDR3 nucleotide sequence: TGTGCCAGCAGCGCGGACAGGGGCGAACGTCGGGATACGCAGTATTTT.

The genes are TRBV6-6 and TRBJ2-7; a possible D gene is TRBD1 (5 bases). Germline-derived CDR1 and CDR2 are MNHNY and SVGAGI (reference sequence). This CDR3 has 15 amino acids. V was trimmed by 5 bases and J by 1 base, leaving 15 bases between them. DNA for the CDR3: TGTGCCAGCAGTCTTGACAGCACTGATTCCTACGAGCAGTACTTC. Its protein product is CASSLDSTDSYEQYF.

The gene calls are TRBV28 and TRBJ2-7; 12 bases align to TRBD2. Germline CDR1 and CDR2: MDHEN and SYDVKM. CDR3 length equals 15 residues. V shed 6 bases, J shed 5 bases, and the junction held 8 bases outside the gene matches. The CDR3 bases are TGTGCCAGCAGCGGCCGAACTAGCGGGAGGAACGAGCAGTACTTC. This encodes CASSGRTSGRNEQYF.

The chain carries TRBV28 and TRBJ1-5; TRBD1 matches 10 bases. CDR1 MDHEN and CDR2 SYDVKM come from the germline V gene. The CDR3 has 15 residues. V shed 6 bases, J shed 1 base, and the junction held 3 bases outside the gene matches. The CDR3 DNA sequence: TGTGCCAGCAGCCCGGGACAGGGGAGCAATCAGCCCCAGCATTTT. Encoded protein: CASSPGQGSNQPQHF.